Listed below are T cell receptor beta chains from one sample, sequenced in a study of identical twins. TCRdb re-called the 5' RACE reads with MiXCR, one entry per CDR3 protein. The sample includes 250,000 to 300,000 distinct CDR3 sequences, about 8.3% of them seen just once. The same sample was also used in a study of yellow fever vaccine responses in identical twins.

Sequenced input: CD8+ T cells sorted from blood. These receptors were obtained from a young woman in good health. The CDR3 runs from the conserved cysteine through the conserved F or W. A D gene is named only where the DNA matches it firmly. Expanded clones are given a class, and other clones once, few, many or no size at all.

abundance	v_gene	d_gene	j_gene	CDR3nt	CDR3aa
NA	TRBV2	TRBD1	TRBJ2-2	TGTGCCAGCAGTGCCGGGACAGGTATTTCGAACACCGGGGAGCTGTTTTTT	CASSAGTGISNTGELFF
NA	TRBV20-1	TRBD2	TRBJ2-1	TGCTGTGCTAGAGTTTCGGGCCGGGGGTTAGATAGCGGGAGATCATACAATGAGCAGTTCTTC	CCARVSGRGLDSGRSYNEQFF
few	TRBV12-3/TRBV12-4	NA	TRBJ2-3	TGTGCCAGCACAGGGGTGGCCACAGATACGCAGTATTTT	CASTGVATDTQYF
NA	TRBV7-6	NA	TRBJ1-1	TGTGCCAGCAGCCCCTCGGGGACAAACGTGAACACTGAAGCTTTCTTT	CASSPSGTNVNTEAFF
few	TRBV12-3/TRBV12-4	TRBD1	TRBJ2-7	TGTGCCAGCAGTTTAGGGGACAGTGGATCCTACGAGCAGTACTTC	CASSLGDSGSYEQYF
NA	TRBV6-2/TRBV6-3	NA	TRBJ2-7	TGTGCCAGCAGTCCCCTCCTCTACGAGCAGTACTTC	CASSPLLYEQYF
NA	TRBV27	NA	TRBJ2-7	TGTGCCAGCAGTTACTCGCGGGTCTCCTACGAGCAGTACTTC	CASSYSRVSYEQYF
few	TRBV7-9	NA	TRBJ2-7	TGTGCCAGCAGCCCAACAGGGCAGGGGAACTACGAGCAGTACTTC	CASSPTGQGNYEQYF
few	TRBV5-1	NA	TRBJ2-2	TGCGCCACCCCTAACGAGGAGGCGGTCGGGGAGCTGTTTTTT	CATPNEEAVGELFF
NA	TRBV5-1	TRBD2	TRBJ2-3	TGCGCCAGCAGGAATAGCGGGGGAACTACAGATACGCAGTATTTT	CASRNSGGTTDTQYF
few	TRBV27	NA	TRBJ2-7	TGTGCCAGCAGCTCCCATGACAGATCCGACGAGCAGTACTTC	CASSSHDRSDEQYF
many	TRBV20-1	NA	TRBJ2-7	TGCAGTGCTAGGGACGGCAGTCCCTACGAGCAGTACTTC	CSARDGSPYEQYF
many	TRBV29-1	NA	TRBJ2-7	TGCAGCGTTTTATCACCGGACTACGAGCAGTACTTC	CSVLSPDYEQYF
NA	TRBV7-9	TRBD1	TRBJ1-5	TGTGCCAGCAGCCAGGGGGGGTATAATCAGCCCCAGCATTTT	CASSQGGYNQPQHF
NA	TRBV2	TRBD1	TRBJ2-2	TGTGCCACCCGGACAGGGGGGAACACCGGGGAGCTGTTTTTT	CATRTGGNTGELFF
NA	TRBV7-9	NA	TRBJ2-2	TGTGCCAGCAGCTACGACGGGACGAACACCGGGGAGCTGTTTTTT	CASSYDGTNTGELFF
many	TRBV5-6	NA	TRBJ2-7	TGTGCCAGCAGCTTCGCACAGTTGGAAACCTACGAGCAGTACTTC	CASSFAQLETYEQYF
NA	TRBV12-3/TRBV12-4	NA	TRBJ1-2	NA	CASSSSTGSRGYTF
NA	TRBV27	NA	TRBJ1-3	TGTGCCAGCCGAATGGGAGGCTCTGGAAACACCATATATTTT	CASRMGGSGNTIYF
few	TRBV3-1	NA	TRBJ1-5	TGTGCCAGCAGCCAAGATCCGCAGGGGCCACATCAGCCCCAGCATTTT	CASSQDPQGPHQPQHF
few	TRBV21-1	NA	TRBJ2-2	NA	CASSSRFGAGNTGELFF
many	TRBV12-3/TRBV12-4	TRBD1	TRBJ2-3	TGTGCCAGCAGCCCCGGGACAGCACGCACAGATACGCAGTATTTT	CASSPGTARTDTQYF
many	TRBV27	NA	TRBJ2-7	TGTGCCAGCAGTCTGACAGGACCCTACGGAGCTGTGGAGCAGTACTTC	CASSLTGPYGAVEQYF
few	TRBV7-2	TRBD2	TRBJ2-3	TGTGCCAGCAGCCCCGGACTAGCGGCGGATACGCAGTATTTT	CASSPGLAADTQYF
NA	TRBV29-1	NA	TRBJ2-2	TGCAGCGTTGGTTTATGGAGACAGGAAGGCGGGGAGCTGTTTTTT	CSVGLWRQEGGELFF
NA	TRBV20-1	TRBD2	TRBJ2-1	TGCAGTGCTAAAGGGACTAGCGATTCCGGGATTTACAATGAGCAGTTCTTC	CSAKGTSDSGIYNEQFF
many	TRBV20-1	NA	TRBJ2-7	TGCAGTGCTAGAGATGAGGGAGTTACCTACGAGCAGTACTTC	CSARDEGVTYEQYF
NA	TRBV7-6	NA	TRBJ2-7	TGTGCCAGCAGCGCGCCGGGGGTCCTCGAGCAGTACTTC	CASSAPGVLEQYF
many	TRBV28	NA	TRBJ2-7	TGTGCCAGCAGTTCCCTGACAGGATTCTACGAGCAGTACTTC	CASSSLTGFYEQYF
NA	TRBV5-8	TRBD2	TRBJ2-5	TGTGCCAGCAGCTTTAGAGGCGGGGGGGAGACCCAGTACTTC	CASSFRGGGETQYF
few	TRBV6-1	NA	TRBJ2-5	TGTGCCAGCAAAGCCTCGTGGGGATCTTGGGACTTC	CASKASWGSWDF
NA	TRBV5-1	NA	TRBJ2-2	TGCGCCAGCAGCTTGGGGGTGACAGGTTCCGGGGAGCTGTTTTTT	CASSLGVTGSGELFF
NA	TRBV4-3	NA	TRBJ1-1	TGCGCCAGCAGCCCTGGGGGTGACACTGAAGCTTTCTTT	CASSPGGDTEAFF
NA	TRBV7-9	TRBD1	TRBJ1-4	TGTGCCAGCAGCGGCAGACAGGGGAATGAAAAACTGTTTTTT	CASSGRQGNEKLFF
few	TRBV20-1	NA	TRBJ1-6	TGCAGTGCTAGAGCTACAGGGATCTCCTATAATTCACCCCTCCACTTT	CSARATGISYNSPLHF
NA	TRBV21-1	NA	TRBJ2-5	TGTGCCAGCAGCAAAGAAATATTTAGCGGCCACCAAGAGACCCAGTACTTC	CASSKEIFSGHQETQYF
NA	TRBV5-1	TRBD1	TRBJ2-5	TGCGCCAGCAGCTACACAGGGGGCGCGGGCGAGACCCAGTACTTC	CASSYTGGAGETQYF
few	TRBV7-9	NA	TRBJ1-1	TGTGCCAGCAGCTTAGGATTCGGGGGTCCCACTGAAGCTTTCTTT	CASSLGFGGPTEAFF
NA	TRBV7-9	TRBD2	TRBJ2-1	TGTGCCAGCAGCCCCCCGGGACTAGCGGGGGACAATGAGCAGTTCTTC	CASSPPGLAGDNEQFF
few	TRBV6-2/TRBV6-3	TRBD2	TRBJ2-5	TGTGCCAGCAGTTACTCGCCTAGCGGGAGGCCTACCCAGTACTTC	CASSYSPSGRPTQYF
few	TRBV27	NA	TRBJ1-1	TGTGCCAGCGTAAAGGGGGCTGAAGCTTTCTTT	CASVKGAEAFF
many	TRBV24-1	NA	TRBJ2-2	TGTGCCACCAGTGATGACACCGGGGAGCTGTTTTTT	CATSDDTGELFF
few	TRBV20-1	TRBD1	TRBJ2-5	TGCAGTGCTCATAGACGGGACAGACAAGAGACCCAGTACTTC	CSAHRRDRQETQYF
few	TRBV5-6	NA	TRBJ1-2	TGTGCCAGCAGCTTGGTCCGACAGGTTAACTATGGCTACACCTTC	CASSLVRQVNYGYTF
few	TRBV10-3	TRBD1	TRBJ2-7	TGTGCCATCAGCGCCCCGGGACAGGGTCGATACGAGCAGTACTTC	CAISAPGQGRYEQYF
NA	TRBV29-1	TRBD2	TRBJ2-1	TGCAGCGTTGAAACTTGGGGACTAGTATCTTACAATGAGCAGTTCTTC	CSVETWGLVSYNEQFF
few	TRBV28	TRBD1	TRBJ1-6	TGTGCCAGCAGTTCATGGGGGACAGGGTCCAATAATTCACCCCTCCACTTT	CASSSWGTGSNNSPLHF
few	TRBV7-8	NA	TRBJ2-7	TGTGCCAGCAGCCCAGTCGGCCACGAGCAGTACTTC	CASSPVGHEQYF
few	TRBV10-2	NA	TRBJ2-7	TGCGCCAGCAGTGAGCCGCCATCCTACGAGCAGTACTTC	CASSEPPSYEQYF
many	TRBV12-3/TRBV12-4	NA	TRBJ2-1	TGTGCCAGCAGTTCTGATGGGCCTGCGGAGCAGTTCTTC	CASSSDGPAEQFF
NA	TRBV27	NA	TRBJ2-3	TGTGCCAGCAGTATCCCTAGCACAGATACGCAGTATTTT	CASSIPSTDTQYF
few	TRBV7-9	TRBD1	TRBJ2-7	TGTGCCAGCAGCTCCCCCGGGACAGGGAACGGCGAGCAGTACTTC	CASSSPGTGNGEQYF
many	TRBV29-1	NA	TRBJ1-3	TGCAGCGGCACAGCGATGAGTCCTGGGAGCTCTGGAAACACCATATATTTT	CSGTAMSPGSSGNTIYF
few	TRBV6-1	NA	TRBJ2-5	TGTGCCAGCATGGAGAGACAGTCCCAAGAGACCCAGTACTTC	CASMERQSQETQYF
NA	TRBV27	NA	TRBJ2-1	TGTGCCAGCAGACTGGGCGAGTACTATGAGCAGTTCTTC	CASRLGEYYEQFF
NA	TRBV9	TRBD2	TRBJ2-5	TGTGCCAGCACCCCGGCTAGCGGGACCCAAGAGACCCAGTACTTC	CASTPASGTQETQYF
NA	TRBV7-9	TRBD1	TRBJ2-1	TGTGCCAGCAGCTTCGGGGACAGGGTCTACAATGAGCAGTTCTTC	CASSFGDRVYNEQFF
many	TRBV21-1	NA	TRBJ1-1	TGTGCCAGCAGCAACGTTTCTGACAGGGGCTGGAGCACTGAAGCTTTCTTT	CASSNVSDRGWSTEAFF
few	TRBV27	NA	TRBJ2-7	TGTGCCAGCAGTTTATTTGGGACGTACTACGAGCAGTACTTC	CASSLFGTYYEQYF